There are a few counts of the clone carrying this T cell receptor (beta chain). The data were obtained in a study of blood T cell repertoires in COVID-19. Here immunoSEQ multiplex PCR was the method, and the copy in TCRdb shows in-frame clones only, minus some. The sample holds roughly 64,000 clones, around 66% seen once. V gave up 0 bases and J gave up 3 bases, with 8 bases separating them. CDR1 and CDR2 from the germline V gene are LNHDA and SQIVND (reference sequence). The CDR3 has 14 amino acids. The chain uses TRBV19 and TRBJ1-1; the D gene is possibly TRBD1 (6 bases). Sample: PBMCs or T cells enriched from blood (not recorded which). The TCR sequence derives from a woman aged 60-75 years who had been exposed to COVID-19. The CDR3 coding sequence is TGTGCCAGTAGTATAGATCGACAGGACACTGAAGCTTTCTTT. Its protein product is CASSIDRQDTEAFF.